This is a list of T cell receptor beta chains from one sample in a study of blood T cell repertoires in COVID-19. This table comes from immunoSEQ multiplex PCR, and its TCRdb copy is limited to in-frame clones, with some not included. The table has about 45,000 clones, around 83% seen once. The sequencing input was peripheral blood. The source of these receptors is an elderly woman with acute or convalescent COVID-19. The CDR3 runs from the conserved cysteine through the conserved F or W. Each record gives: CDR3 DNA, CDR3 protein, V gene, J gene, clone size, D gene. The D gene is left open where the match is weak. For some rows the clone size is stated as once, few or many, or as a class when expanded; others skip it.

DNA: TGTGCCAGCAGTGCCCAACCTCTCGGGGAGTGGGAAAAACTGTTTTTT; CDR3: CASSAQPLGEWEKLFF; V: TRBV2; J: TRBJ1-4; size: few; D: -
DNA: TGTGCCAGCAGCTTGTTGCTAGGCACAGATACGCAGTATTTT; CDR3: CASSLLLGTDTQYF; V: TRBV5-6; J: TRBJ2-3; size: -; D: -
DNA: TGTGCCAGCAGTTACGTGAAACAGGGAAGCTACAATGAGCAGTTCTTC; CDR3: CASSYVKQGSYNEQFF; V: TRBV6-6; J: TRBJ2-1; size: -; D: -
DNA: TGTGCCAGCAGCGAACCGGGAACCTATGGCTACACCTTC; CDR3: CASSEPGTYGYTF; V: TRBV7-9; J: TRBJ1-2; size: -; D: -
DNA: TGTGCCAGCAGTCCCGGTGGGGGGGCGACGGGAAACACCATATATTTT; CDR3: CASSPGGGATGNTIYF; V: TRBV2; J: TRBJ1-3; size: -; D: -
DNA: TGTGCCAGCACGGGAGGGGGGTATAATTCACCCCTCCACTTT; CDR3: CASTGGGYNSPLHF; V: TRBV6-5; J: TRBJ1-6; size: -; D: -
DNA: TGTGCCTGGAGTCCCCCCGGGACAGGGGCTGAAAAACTGTTTTTT; CDR3: CAWSPPGTGAEKLFF; V: TRBV30; J: TRBJ1-4; size: -; D: TRBD1
DNA: TGTGCCAGCAGCTCTGTAGGGCGGGGGGGCTATGTCACAGATACGCAGTATTTT; CDR3: CASSSVGRGGYVTDTQYF; V: TRBV5-8; J: TRBJ2-3; size: -; D: TRBD2
DNA: TGTGCCAGCAGCCTACTCGGGGGGCGCGGTGAAGCTTTCTTT; CDR3: CASSLLGGRGEAFF; V: TRBV6-5; J: TRBJ1-1; size: -; D: -
DNA: TGTGCCAGCAGCTTGGCCAGGATTTATAAGGTTCAGCCCCAGCATTTT; CDR3: CASSLARIYKVQPQHF; V: TRBV5-5; J: TRBJ1-5; size: -; D: -
DNA: TGTGCCAGCAGCTTACTCCTCGGGGGGCAGGTCTATGGCTACACCTTC; CDR3: CASSLLLGGQVYGYTF; V: TRBV13; J: TRBJ1-2; size: -; D: -
DNA: TGTGCCAGCAGGGAGGACTATCGCCCCCTCCACGAGCAGTACTTC; CDR3: CASREDYRPLHEQYF; V: TRBV6-5; J: TRBJ2-7; size: -; D: -
DNA: TGTGCCAGCAGGCAGGGTTTGGATCAGCCCCAGCATTTT; CDR3: CASRQGLDQPQHF; V: TRBV12-3/TRBV12-4; J: TRBJ1-5; size: -; D: -
DNA: TGTGCCAGTAGCCAAACACTGAACACTGAAGCTTTCTTT; CDR3: CASSQTLNTEAFF; V: TRBV19; J: TRBJ1-1; size: -; D: -
DNA: TGTGCCACCAGCAGAGGGTTGTCTAGTACCTACGAGCAGTACTTC; CDR3: CATSRGLSSTYEQYF; V: TRBV15; J: TRBJ2-7; size: -; D: -
DNA: TGTGCCAGCAGTTTCGAGACTAGCGGGGGGGGAGATACGCAGTATTTT; CDR3: CASSFETSGGGDTQYF; V: TRBV6-6; J: TRBJ2-3; size: -; D: TRBD2
DNA: TGTGCCAGCAGTGGGGACAGGGGATACTCCTACGAGCAGTACTTC; CDR3: CASSGDRGYSYEQYF; V: TRBV6-6; J: TRBJ2-7; size: -; D: TRBD1
DNA: TGCAGCGCGACAGGGTCGGGAGAGACCCAGTACTTC; CDR3: CSATGSGETQYF; V: TRBV29-1; J: TRBJ2-5; size: few; D: TRBD1
DNA: TGTGCCACGGCCGGGTTGTCCGAGACCCAGTACTTC; CDR3: CATAGLSETQYF; V: TRBV3-1/TRBV3-2; J: TRBJ2-5; size: -; D: -
DNA: TGTGCCACCAGTGATCCTTACACAGATACGCAGTATTTT; CDR3: CATSDPYTDTQYF; V: TRBV24-1; J: TRBJ2-3; size: -; D: -
DNA: TGCGCCAGCAGCCTTAGCGGGGGGGCCTCTAAAGATACGCAGTATTTT; CDR3: CASSLSGGASKDTQYF; V: TRBV5-1; J: TRBJ2-3; size: -; D: TRBD2
DNA: TGTGCCAGTAGTATTACAGGGGCCAATTCACCCCTCCACTTT; CDR3: CASSITGANSPLHF; V: TRBV19; J: TRBJ1-6; size: -; D: TRBD1
DNA: TGTGCCAGCAGCCGAGGGCCTTTCTACGAGCAGTACTTC; CDR3: CASSRGPFYEQYF; V: TRBV14; J: TRBJ2-7; size: -; D: -
DNA: TGTGCCACCAGCAAGAACAGGAGAAGCTACACCTTC; CDR3: CATSKNRRSYTF; V: TRBV15; J: TRBJ1-2; size: -; D: -
DNA: TGCGCCAGCAGCGTCCGGGGGAACACTGAAGCTTTCTTT; CDR3: CASSVRGNTEAFF; V: TRBV5-1; J: TRBJ1-1; size: -; D: -
DNA: TGTGCCAGCAGCTACGACCGGGACAGGGTTGCCGAGCAGTACTTC; CDR3: CASSYDRDRVAEQYF; V: TRBV7-9; J: TRBJ2-7; size: -; D: TRBD1
DNA: TGTGCCAGCTCGAAGTCATCCGCGGAAGAGACCCAGTACTTC; CDR3: CASSKSSAEETQYF; V: TRBV19; J: TRBJ2-5; size: -; D: -
DNA: TGTGCCAGCTCCCAACGCGGGTTAGACGGCTACACCTTC; CDR3: CASSQRGLDGYTF; V: TRBV19; J: TRBJ1-2; size: -; D: -
DNA: TGTGCCAGCAGTTCGTGGGGGCTTTGGGACACTGAAGCTTTCTTT; CDR3: CASSSWGLWDTEAFF; V: TRBV27; J: TRBJ1-1; size: -; D: -
DNA: TGTGCCAGCAGCTTAATAGGAGGGAACACTGAAGCTTTCTTT; CDR3: CASSLIGGNTEAFF; V: TRBV7-3; J: TRBJ1-1; size: -; D: -
DNA: TGTGCCAGCAGCTGGGGGACTAGCGGGCTCTACAATGAGCAGTTCTTC; CDR3: CASSWGTSGLYNEQFF; V: TRBV5-4; J: TRBJ2-1; size: -; D: TRBD2
DNA: TGTGCCAGCAGTCTGGGACAGGGGAATGAAAAACTGTTTTTT; CDR3: CASSLGQGNEKLFF; V: TRBV4-2; J: TRBJ1-4; size: -; D: TRBD1
DNA: TGTGCCAGCAGTCAGACAAACTCCTACGAGCAGTACTTC; CDR3: CASSQTNSYEQYF; V: TRBV3-1/TRBV3-2; J: TRBJ2-7; size: -; D: -
DNA: TGTGCCAGCAGTGAAAGAAGCCTCTATGGCTACACCTTC; CDR3: CASSERSLYGYTF; V: TRBV6-1; J: TRBJ1-2; size: -; D: -
DNA: TGCGCCAGCAGCGGGGGAGCAGGGGGCGCTGAGATGAACACTGAAGCTTTCTTT; CDR3: CASSGGAGGAEMNTEAFF; V: TRBV5-1; J: TRBJ1-1; size: -; D: TRBD1
DNA: TGTGCCAGCAGCCAAGGACAGGGGGCCTCCTACAATGAGCAGTTCTTC; CDR3: CASSQGQGASYNEQFF; V: TRBV4-2; J: TRBJ2-1; size: -; D: TRBD1